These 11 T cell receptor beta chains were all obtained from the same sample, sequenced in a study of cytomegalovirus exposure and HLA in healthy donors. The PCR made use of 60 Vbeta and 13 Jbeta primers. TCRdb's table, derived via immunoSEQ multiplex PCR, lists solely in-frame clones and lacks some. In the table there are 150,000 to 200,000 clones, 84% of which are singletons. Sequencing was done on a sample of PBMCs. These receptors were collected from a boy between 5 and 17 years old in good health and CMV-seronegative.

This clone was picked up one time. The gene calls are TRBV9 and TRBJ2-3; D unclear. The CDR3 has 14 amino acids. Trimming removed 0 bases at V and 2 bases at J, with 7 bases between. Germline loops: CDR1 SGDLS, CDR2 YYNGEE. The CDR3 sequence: CASSVVQPTDTQYF. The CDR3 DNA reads TGTGCCAGCAGCGTAGTACAGCCCACAGATACGCAGTATTTT.

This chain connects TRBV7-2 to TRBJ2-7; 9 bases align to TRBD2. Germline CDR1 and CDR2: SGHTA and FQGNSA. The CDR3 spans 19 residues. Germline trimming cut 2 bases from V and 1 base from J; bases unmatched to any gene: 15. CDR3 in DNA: TGTGCCAGCAGCTTATTGATCCCCGGGCGGGGGGGCCTATCCTACGAGCAGTACTTC. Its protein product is CASSLLIPGRGGLSYEQYF. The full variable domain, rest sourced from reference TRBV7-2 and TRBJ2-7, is GAGVSQSPSNKVTEKGKDVELRCDPISGHTALYWYRQSLGQGLEFLIYFQGNSAPDKSGLPSDRFSAERTGGSVSTLTIQRTQQEDSAVYLCASSLLIPGRGGLSYEQYFGPGTRLTVT.

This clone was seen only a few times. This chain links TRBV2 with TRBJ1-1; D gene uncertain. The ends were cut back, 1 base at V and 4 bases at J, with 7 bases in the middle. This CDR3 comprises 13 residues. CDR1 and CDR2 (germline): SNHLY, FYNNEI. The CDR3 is CASSEGSLTEAFF. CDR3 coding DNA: TGTGCCAGCAGTGAAGGGAGTCTCACTGAAGCTTTCTTT.

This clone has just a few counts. This chain's CDR3 is CATSRDTGLLHEQFF. The CDR3 region has the DNA TGTGCCACCAGCAGAGATACAGGGTTGCTCCATGAGCAGTTCTTC. The chain combines TRBV15 with TRBJ2-1; possible D gene TRBD1, 6 bases. V was pared by 0 bases and J by 8 bases, with 14 bases between. Germline CDR1 LNHNV, CDR2 YYDKDF (reference sequence). CDR3 length: 15 residues.

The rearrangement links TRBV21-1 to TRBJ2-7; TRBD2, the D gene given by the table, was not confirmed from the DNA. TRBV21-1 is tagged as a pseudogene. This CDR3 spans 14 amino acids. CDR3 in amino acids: CASSKTVRRYEQYF. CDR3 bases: TGTGCCAGCAGCAAAACCGTAAGGAGGTACGAGCAGTACTTC.

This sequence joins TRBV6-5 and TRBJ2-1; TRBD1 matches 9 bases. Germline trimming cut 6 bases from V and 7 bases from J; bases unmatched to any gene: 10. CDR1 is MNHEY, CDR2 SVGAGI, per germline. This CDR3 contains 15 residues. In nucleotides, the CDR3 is TGTGCCAGCAGGGTCCGGGACAGGGCTCAGAATGAGCAGTTCTTC. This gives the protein CASRVRDRAQNEQFF.

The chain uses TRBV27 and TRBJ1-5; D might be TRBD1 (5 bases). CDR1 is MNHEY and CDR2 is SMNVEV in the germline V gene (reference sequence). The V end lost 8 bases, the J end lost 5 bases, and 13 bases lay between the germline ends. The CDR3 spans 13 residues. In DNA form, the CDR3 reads TGTGCCAGCGCGGGGGACCCCTATCAGCCCCAGCATTTT. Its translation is CASAGDPYQPQHF.

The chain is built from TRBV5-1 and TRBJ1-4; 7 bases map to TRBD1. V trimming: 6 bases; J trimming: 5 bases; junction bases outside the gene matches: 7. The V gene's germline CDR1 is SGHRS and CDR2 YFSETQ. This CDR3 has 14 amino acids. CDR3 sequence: CASIFTDRNEKLFF. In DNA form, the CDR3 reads TGCGCCAGCATTTTCACGGACAGGAATGAAAAACTGTTTTTT. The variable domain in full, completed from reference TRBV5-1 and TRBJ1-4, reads KAGVTQTPRYLIKTRGQQVTLSCSPISGHRSVSWYQQTPGQGLQFLFEYFSETQRNKGNFPGRFSGRQFSNSRSEMNVSTLELGDSALYLCASIFTDRNEKLFFGSGTQLSVL.

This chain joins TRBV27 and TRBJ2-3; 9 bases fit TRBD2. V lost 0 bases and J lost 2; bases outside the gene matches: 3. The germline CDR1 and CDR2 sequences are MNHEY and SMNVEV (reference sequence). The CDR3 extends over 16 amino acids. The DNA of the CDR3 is TGTGCCAGCAGTTTATCTAGCGGGGGACCCACAGATACGCAGTATTTT. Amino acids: CASSLSSGGPTDTQYF.

CDR3 protein: CASSQDPDNYGYTF. The CDR3 DNA is TGCGCCAGCAGCCAAGATCCAGATAACTATGGCTACACCTTC. The chain uses TRBV4-3 and TRBJ1-2, with D uncertain. Germline V lookup: CDR1 LGHNA, CDR2 YSLEER. V shed 0 bases and J shed 1 base, with 6 bases lying between them. This CDR3 spans 14 amino acids.

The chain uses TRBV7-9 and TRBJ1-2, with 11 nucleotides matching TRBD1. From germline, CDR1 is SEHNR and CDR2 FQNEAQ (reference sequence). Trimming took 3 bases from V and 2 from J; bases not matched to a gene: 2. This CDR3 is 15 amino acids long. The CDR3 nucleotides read TGTGCCAGCAGCTTGGGACAGGGGGAGAACTATGGCTACACCTTC. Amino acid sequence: CASSLGQGENYGYTF.